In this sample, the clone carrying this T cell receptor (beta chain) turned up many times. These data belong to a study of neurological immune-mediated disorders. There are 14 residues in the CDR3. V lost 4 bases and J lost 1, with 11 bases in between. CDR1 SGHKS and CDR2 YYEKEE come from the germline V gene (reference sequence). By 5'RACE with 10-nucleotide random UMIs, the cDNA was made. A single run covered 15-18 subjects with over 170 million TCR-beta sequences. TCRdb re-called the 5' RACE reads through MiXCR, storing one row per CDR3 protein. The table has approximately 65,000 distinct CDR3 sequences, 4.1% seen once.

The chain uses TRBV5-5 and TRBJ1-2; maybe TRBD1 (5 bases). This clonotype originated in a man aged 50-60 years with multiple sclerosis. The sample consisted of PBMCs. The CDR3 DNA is TGTGCCAGCAGCGTGGGGGGAGTTAACTATGGCTACACCTTC. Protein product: CASSVGGVNYGYTF.